This is a list of T cell receptor beta chains from one sample in a study of neurological immune-mediated disorders. TCRdb re-called the 5' RACE reads with MiXCR, one entry per CDR3 protein. The table has tens of thousands of distinct CDR3 sequences, about 3.5% seen once. Source material: PBMCs. The receptors were gathered from a woman aged 25-40 years with multiple sclerosis. Each CDR3 is given with its conserved first and last residue. Fields, in order: clone size, D gene, J gene, V gene, CDR3 DNA, CDR3 protein. The D gene is left open where the match is weak. Expanded clones are given a class, and other clones once, few, many or no size at all.

size: many; D: NA; J: TRBJ1-5; V: TRBV10-2; DNA: TGCGCCAGCAGTCCGGACGGTAATCAGCCCCAGAATTTT; CDR3: CASSPDGNQPQNF
size: many; D: TRBD2; J: TRBJ2-7; V: TRBV7-2; DNA: TGTGCCAGCAGCACTAGCGGGAGCGGGGCAAACGAGCAGTACTTC; CDR3: CASSTSGSGANEQYF
size: many; D: NA; J: TRBJ2-7; V: TRBV18; DNA: TGTGCCAGCTCACCCAACAGCAGGGGAGAGCAGTACTTC; CDR3: CASSPNSRGEQYF
size: many; D: NA; J: TRBJ2-5; V: TRBV7-2; DNA: TGTGCCAGCAGAGAAATGGTGGGGAGGCAAGAGACCCAGTACTTC; CDR3: CASREMVGRQETQYF
size: many; D: NA; J: TRBJ2-2; V: TRBV5-6; DNA: TGTGCCAGCACCAATACCAGGAGATACACCGGGGAGCTGTTTTTT; CDR3: CASTNTRRYTGELFF
size: many; D: TRBD2; J: TRBJ2-1; V: TRBV20-1; DNA: TGCAGTGCTGGTGGCCTAGCGGGAGTCGTCCGCGAGCAGTTCTTC; CDR3: CSAGGLAGVVREQFF
size: many; D: NA; J: TRBJ1-2; V: TRBV5-5; DNA: TGTGCCAGCAGCTTGGACCCAGCCTATGGCTACACCTTC; CDR3: CASSLDPAYGYTF
size: many; D: TRBD1; J: TRBJ1-5; V: TRBV6-6; DNA: TGTGCCAGCAGTTACTATATGGCAGGGGGCGGCAATCAGCCCCAGAATTTT; CDR3: CASSYYMAGGGNQPQNF
size: many; D: NA; J: TRBJ2-7; V: TRBV20-1; DNA: TGCAGTGCTCAGCCGACGGACATCCCATACGAGCAGTACTTC; CDR3: CSAQPTDIPYEQYF
size: many; D: TRBD2; J: TRBJ2-2; V: TRBV9; DNA: TGTGCCAGCAGCCTCAGGACTAGCGGGATGGCCGGGGAGCTGTTTTTT; CDR3: CASSLRTSGMAGELFF
size: many; D: TRBD1; J: TRBJ2-7; V: TRBV6-2/TRBV6-3; DNA: TGTGCCAGCCGCTCGGACAGGGACGTGCGAGGCTCCTACGAGCAGTACTTC; CDR3: CASRSDRDVRGSYEQYF
size: NA; D: NA; J: TRBJ1-1; V: TRBV10-3; DNA: TGTGCCATCAGCTTAAAGGGAAACACTGAAGCTTTCTTT; CDR3: CAISLKGNTEAFF
size: many; D: TRBD2; J: TRBJ2-3; V: TRBV5-1; DNA: TGCGCCAGCAGAGGACCGGGACTAGCGGGGGTCAACGAGTATTTT; CDR3: CASRGPGLAGVNEYF
size: many; D: TRBD1; J: TRBJ2-2; V: TRBV10-2; DNA: TGCGCCAGCAGAGACAGGGACACCGGGGAGCTGTTTTTT; CDR3: CASRDRDTGELFF
size: many; D: NA; J: TRBJ1-2; V: TRBV18; DNA: TGTGCCAGCTCACCACCGGCGGGGATGGAGGGCTACACCTTC; CDR3: CASSPPAGMEGYTF
size: many; D: TRBD1; J: TRBJ2-1; V: TRBV5-1; DNA: TGCGCCAGCAGCTTGGAGACAGGGCTCCACAATGAGCAGTTCTTC; CDR3: CASSLETGLHNEQFF
size: many; D: TRBD1; J: TRBJ2-7; V: TRBV28; DNA: TGTGCCAGCAGGGGTCCGGGACAGGGGCCCGAGCAGTACTTC; CDR3: CASRGPGQGPEQYF
size: many; D: NA; J: TRBJ1-1; V: TRBV5-1; DNA: TGCGCCAGCAGGGACAACACTGAAGCTTTCTTT; CDR3: CASRDNTEAFF
size: many; D: NA; J: TRBJ2-1; V: TRBV3-1; DNA: TGTGCCAGCAGCCAAGAGTTGCTAGCGTCCTACAATGAGCAGTTCTTC; CDR3: CASSQELLASYNEQFF
size: many; D: TRBD2; J: TRBJ2-5; V: TRBV20-1; DNA: TGCAGTGCTTCTTTAGCGGGAGGGCCGGGAGAGACCCAGTACTTC; CDR3: CSASLAGGPGETQYF
size: many; D: TRBD1; J: TRBJ1-6; V: TRBV5-1; DNA: TGCGCCAGCAGCCCGGGGACAGGGCGGAATTCACCCCTCAACTTT; CDR3: CASSPGTGRNSPLNF
size: many; D: NA; J: TRBJ2-1; V: TRBV24-1; DNA: TGTGCCACCAGTAACCGGGGCTACAATGAGCAGTTCTTC; CDR3: CATSNRGYNEQFF
size: many; D: NA; J: TRBJ2-3; V: TRBV18; DNA: TGTGCCAGCTCAGCACCTGGGGCTGGCACAGATACGCAGTATTTT; CDR3: CASSAPGAGTDTQYF
size: many; D: NA; J: TRBJ2-2; V: TRBV28; DNA: TGTGCCAGCAAGGAGACATTTAATCCCGGGGAGCTGTTTTTT; CDR3: CASKETFNPGELFF
size: many; D: NA; J: TRBJ1-1; V: TRBV7-2; DNA: TGTGCCAGCAGCTTAACAACGAACACTGAAGCTTTCTTT; CDR3: CASSLTTNTEAFF
size: many; D: NA; J: TRBJ2-5; V: TRBV5-1; DNA: TGCGCCAGCAGCTGGACAGACGGCCAAGAGACCCAGTACTTC; CDR3: CASSWTDGQETQYF
size: few; D: NA; J: TRBJ2-7; V: TRBV7-9; DNA: TGTGCCAGCAGCTTAGAGGGGGCTTTTGCGGGGGCTTCCTACGAGCAGTACTTC; CDR3: CASSLEGAFAGASYEQYF
size: many; D: NA; J: TRBJ2-5; V: TRBV5-6; DNA: TGTGCCAGCAGCTTGGTGACTATCCAAGAGACCCAGTACTTC; CDR3: CASSLVTIQETQYF
size: many; D: NA; J: TRBJ2-1; V: TRBV7-2; DNA: TGTGCCAGCAGCTCCGATAGCTTTTACAATGAGCAGTTCTTC; CDR3: CASSSDSFYNEQFF
size: many; D: NA; J: TRBJ2-1; V: TRBV5-1; DNA: TGCGCCAGCAGCTTGGCCTCCTACTACAATGAGCAGTTCTTC; CDR3: CASSLASYYNEQFF
size: many; D: NA; J: TRBJ2-2; V: TRBV20-1; DNA: TGCAGTGCTAGACAGGGTACCGGGGAGCTGTTTTTT; CDR3: CSARQGTGELFF
size: many; D: TRBD2; J: TRBJ2-3; V: TRBV5-1; DNA: TGCGCCAGCAGCCCGGCGACTAGCGGGGGGGTCGGAGATACGCAGTATTTT; CDR3: CASSPATSGGVGDTQYF
size: NA; D: TRBD2; J: TRBJ2-5; V: TRBV11-3; DNA: TGTGCCAGCAGCTGGGGGGGCCTAGCGGGATTAGAGACCCAGTACTTC; CDR3: CASSWGGLAGLETQYF
size: many; D: NA; J: TRBJ1-4; V: TRBV12-3/TRBV12-4; DNA: TGTGCCAGCAGAACAGGGTTCGCAACTAATGAAAAACTGTTTTTT; CDR3: CASRTGFATNEKLFF
size: many; D: TRBD1; J: TRBJ1-3; V: TRBV11-3; DNA: TGTGCCAGCTCGGGACAGAGCTCTGGAAACACCATATATTTT; CDR3: CASSGQSSGNTIYF
size: few; D: NA; J: TRBJ1-1; V: TRBV5-1; DNA: TGCGCCAGCAGCGAGTTGAACACTGAAGCTTTCTTT; CDR3: CASSELNTEAFF
size: many; D: NA; J: TRBJ2-5; V: TRBV12-3/TRBV12-4; DNA: TGTGCCAGCAGTTTTGGGGTGAAAGAGACCCAGTACTTC; CDR3: CASSFGVKETQYF
size: many; D: TRBD1; J: TRBJ1-1; V: TRBV20-1; DNA: TGCAGTGCTAGTCAGGGGGCAAGTACCGACACTGAAGCTTTCTTT; CDR3: CSASQGASTDTEAFF
size: many; D: NA; J: TRBJ2-5; V: TRBV27; DNA: TGTGCCAGCAGTTTAGGGGCAGGGCGTCGAGAGACCCAGTACTTC; CDR3: CASSLGAGRRETQYF
size: many; D: NA; J: TRBJ2-7; V: TRBV20-1; DNA: TGCAGTGCCCACAAGTCTTCCTACGAGCAGTACTTC; CDR3: CSAHKSSYEQYF
size: few; D: NA; J: TRBJ2-5; V: TRBV6-5; DNA: TGTGCCTCCAAAGGGGGGAAGACCCAGTACTTC; CDR3: CASKGGKTQYF
size: NA; D: TRBD2; J: TRBJ2-3; V: TRBV7-9; DNA: TGTGCCAGCAGTCAGGGACTAGCGGGCTTCACAGATACGCAGTATTTT; CDR3: CASSQGLAGFTDTQYF
size: many; D: NA; J: TRBJ1-6; V: TRBV12-3/TRBV12-4; DNA: TGTGCCAGCAGTTTAAACGGAGGGCACTCACCCCTCCACTTT; CDR3: CASSLNGGHSPLHF
size: many; D: NA; J: TRBJ2-1; V: TRBV24-1; DNA: TGTGCCACCAGTGCGGGAAGTGGGGATGTGAGCGAGCAGTTCTTC; CDR3: CATSAGSGDVSEQFF
size: NA; D: NA; J: TRBJ1-1; V: TRBV7-2; DNA: TGTGCCAGCAGCTTAGTAAGGGGGAACACTGAAGCTTTCTTT; CDR3: CASSLVRGNTEAFF
size: many; D: TRBD2; J: TRBJ2-3; V: TRBV20-1; DNA: TGCAGTGCCCGGTGGGCGGGGGGGATTTTAGCGCAGTATTTT; CDR3: CSARWAGGILAQYF
size: many; D: TRBD1; J: TRBJ2-7; V: TRBV29-1; DNA: TGCAGCGTTGAAGGATCCTCCAGGGGGTTGGACGAGCAGTACTTC; CDR3: CSVEGSSRGLDEQYF
size: many; D: TRBD1; J: TRBJ2-1; V: TRBV20-1; DNA: TGCAGTGCTAGATTCCGGACAGGGTCTGTGCGCAATGAGCAGTTCTTC; CDR3: CSARFRTGSVRNEQFF
size: many; D: NA; J: TRBJ1-1; V: TRBV7-9; DNA: TGTGCCAGCAGCCCAGGGACTGAAGCTTTCTTT; CDR3: CASSPGTEAFF
size: medium-sized; D: NA; J: TRBJ1-2; V: TRBV7-9; DNA: TGTGCCAGCAGCTTAGGAGATCTGGTTGGCTACACCTTC; CDR3: CASSLGDLVGYTF
size: many; D: NA; J: TRBJ2-1; V: TRBV20-1; DNA: TGCAGTGCTAGAGTCCCTATTCTATCCTACAATGAGCAGTTCTTC; CDR3: CSARVPILSYNEQFF
size: many; D: NA; J: TRBJ1-2; V: TRBV6-5; DNA: TGTGCCAGCAGGGCGGACACGGACTATGGCTACACCTTC; CDR3: CASRADTDYGYTF
size: many; D: NA; J: TRBJ2-3; V: TRBV9; DNA: TGTGCCAGCAGCGTTACCGGGTCCCCTCGCACAGATACGCAGTATTTT; CDR3: CASSVTGSPRTDTQYF
size: many; D: NA; J: TRBJ2-5; V: TRBV29-1; DNA: TGCAGCGTTGGACCCTCGGCAGGGGCGGGTGAGACCCAGTACTTC; CDR3: CSVGPSAGAGETQYF